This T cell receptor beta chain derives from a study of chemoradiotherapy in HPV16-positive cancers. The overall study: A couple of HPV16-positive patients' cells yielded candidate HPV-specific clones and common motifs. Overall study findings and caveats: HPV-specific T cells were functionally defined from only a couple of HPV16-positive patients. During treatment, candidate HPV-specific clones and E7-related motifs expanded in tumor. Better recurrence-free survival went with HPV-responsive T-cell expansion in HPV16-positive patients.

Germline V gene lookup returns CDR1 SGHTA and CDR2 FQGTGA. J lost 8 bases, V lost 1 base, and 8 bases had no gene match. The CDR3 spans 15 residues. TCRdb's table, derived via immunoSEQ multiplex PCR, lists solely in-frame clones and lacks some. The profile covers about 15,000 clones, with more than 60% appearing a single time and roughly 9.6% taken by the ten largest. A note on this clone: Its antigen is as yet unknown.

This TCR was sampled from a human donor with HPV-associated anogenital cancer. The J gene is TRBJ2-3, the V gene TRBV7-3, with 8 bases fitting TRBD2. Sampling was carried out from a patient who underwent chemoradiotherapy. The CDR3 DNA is TGTGCCAGCAGCTTAAGACTAGCGTCGCCTCCTACGCAGTATTTT. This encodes CASSLRLASPPTQYF.